This TCR beta chain originates from a study of cytomegalovirus exposure and HLA in healthy donors. The CDR3 consists of 19 residues. Germline loops: CDR1 MDHEN, CDR2 SYDVKM. J gave up 1 base and V 4 bases, and 18 bases lay outside the gene matches. In the PCR, 60 Vbeta and 13 Jbeta primers were used. Assay used: immunoSEQ multiplex PCR; TCRdb lists only in-frame clones, some missing. The profile covers 150,000 or so clones, with about three quarters appearing a single time and 3% taken by the ten largest. V gene TRBV28 combines with J gene TRBJ1-1; 7 bases fit TRBD1. The TCR sequence derives from a man aged 35 to 55 in good health and CMV-seropositive. What was sequenced was PBMCs. CDR3 loop: CASSSLSPPTGWRNTEAFF. The CDR3 DNA reads as TGTGCCAGCAGTTCCCTGTCCCCCCCGACAGGGTGGAGGAACACTGAAGCTTTCTTT.